This TCR beta chain derives from a study of response to subunit inactivated influenza vaccine. Study-wide results and limits: It was the authors' suggestion that each seasonal influenza vaccination recruits few new T cells.

Germline V lookup: CDR1 LGHDT, CDR2 YNNKEL (reference sequence). The V end lost 2 bases, the J end lost 7 bases, and 9 bases lay between the germline ends. The CDR3 is 13 residues long. Notes on this clonotype: Antigen: not known.

TCRdb itself ran the RT-PCR reads through MiXCR, one entry per CDR3 protein. The sample lists under 500,000 distinct CDR3 sequences, approximately 11% occurring once. The V call is TRBV3-1, the J call TRBJ1-5; D ambiguous. The input for sequencing was PBMCs from blood, taken 35 to 45 days after vaccination. The receptor was derived from a man aged 45-60 years who received an inactivated influenza vaccine. CDR3 sequence: CASSQSGVQPQHF. The CDR3 DNA sequence: TGTGCCAGCAGCCAATCTGGCGTGCAGCCCCAGCATTTT.